This is a list of T cell receptor beta chains from one sample in a study of blood T cell repertoires in COVID-19. The data were produced by immunoSEQ multiplex PCR, yet TCRdb's version contains in-frame clones alone and is incomplete. Among about 81,000 clones, approximately 86% were seen once, and the ten largest hold more than 4.5%. Sequenced sample: peripheral blood. These receptors were taken from an elderly woman with acute or convalescent COVID-19. Both conserved end residues are part of each CDR3. Each record gives: D gene, J gene, V gene, clone size, CDR3 DNA, CDR3 protein. D genes are given only for firm matches. Clone sizes are given selectively: once, few, many, or a class where the clone is expanded.

D gene: .
J gene: TRBJ1-5
V gene: TRBV11-2
clone size: .
CDR3 DNA: TGTGCCAGCAGCAGGGGCCCGGGGGGGAGTCAGCCCCAGCATTTT
CDR3 protein: CASSRGPGGSQPQHF

D gene: TRBD2
J gene: TRBJ2-7
V gene: TRBV18
clone size: .
CDR3 DNA: TGTGCCAGCTCACCAGGGACTAGCGGGGGCCGGGCCTACGAGCAGTACTTC
CDR3 protein: CASSPGTSGGRAYEQYF

D gene: TRBD1
J gene: TRBJ2-2
V gene: TRBV11-2
clone size: .
CDR3 DNA: TGTGCCAGCAGCCGCCGGACAGGGGGGGTAACGAACACCGGGGAGCTGTTTTTT
CDR3 protein: CASSRRTGGVTNTGELFF

D gene: .
J gene: TRBJ2-5
V gene: TRBV5-1
clone size: .
CDR3 DNA: TGCGCCAGCAGCACTGGGCCAGGGAAACCCCCGGAGACCCAGTACTTC
CDR3 protein: CASSTGPGKPPETQYF

D gene: .
J gene: TRBJ2-2
V gene: TRBV5-1
clone size: .
CDR3 DNA: TGCGCCAGCAGCTCCGGACAGTACGGGGAGCTGTTTTTT
CDR3 protein: CASSSGQYGELFF

D gene: .
J gene: TRBJ2-1
V gene: TRBV11-3
clone size: once
CDR3 DNA: TGTGCCAGCAGCGCACGCGGGGAGCAGTTCTTC
CDR3 protein: CASSARGEQFF

D gene: .
J gene: TRBJ2-7
V gene: TRBV3-1/TRBV3-2
clone size: once
CDR3 DNA: TGTGCCAGCAGCCCCGGACACGTCTACGAGCAGTACTTC
CDR3 protein: CASSPGHVYEQYF

D gene: .
J gene: TRBJ2-1
V gene: TRBV19
clone size: .
CDR3 DNA: TGTGCCAGTGTGGCCGGTCGGAGCGACGGGAATAAGTACGATGAGCAGTTCTTC
CDR3 protein: CASVAGRSDGNKYDEQFF

D gene: .
J gene: TRBJ1-1
V gene: TRBV6-6
clone size: .
CDR3 DNA: TGTGCCAGCAGTTACTCTACAGGAAACACTGAAGCTTTCTTT
CDR3 protein: CASSYSTGNTEAFF

D gene: .
J gene: TRBJ1-2
V gene: TRBV6-5
clone size: .
CDR3 DNA: TGTGCCAGCGCCGACAGATTTATCTACACCTTC
CDR3 protein: CASADRFIYTF

D gene: TRBD1
J gene: TRBJ1-1
V gene: TRBV6-1
clone size: .
CDR3 DNA: TGTGCCAGCAGTGAAAGCAGGGACAGAGGAATGGGCACTGAAGCTTTCTTT
CDR3 protein: CASSESRDRGMGTEAFF

D gene: TRBD1
J gene: TRBJ1-2
V gene: TRBV27
clone size: .
CDR3 DNA: TGTGCCAGCAAGCGAACCGGGACAGGGGGCCGGGGCTACACCTTC
CDR3 protein: CASKRTGTGGRGYTF

D gene: TRBD2
J gene: TRBJ2-1
V gene: TRBV18
clone size: .
CDR3 DNA: TGTGCCAGCTCACCTAGCGGGAGGGACAATGAGCAGTTCTTC
CDR3 protein: CASSPSGRDNEQFF